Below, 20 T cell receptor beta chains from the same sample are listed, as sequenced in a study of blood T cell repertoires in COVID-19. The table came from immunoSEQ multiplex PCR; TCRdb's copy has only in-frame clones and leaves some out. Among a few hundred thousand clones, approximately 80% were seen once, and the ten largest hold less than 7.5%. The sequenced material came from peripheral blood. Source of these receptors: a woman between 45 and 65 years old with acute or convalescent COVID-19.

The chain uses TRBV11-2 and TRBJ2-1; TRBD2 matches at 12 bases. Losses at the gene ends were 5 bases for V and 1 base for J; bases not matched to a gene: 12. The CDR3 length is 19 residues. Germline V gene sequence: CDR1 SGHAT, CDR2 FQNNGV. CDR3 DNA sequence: TGTGCCAGCAGCCGGAGGGGGGCTACTAGCGGGAGGTCCTACAATGAGCAGTTCTTC. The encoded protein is CASSRRGATSGRSYNEQFF.

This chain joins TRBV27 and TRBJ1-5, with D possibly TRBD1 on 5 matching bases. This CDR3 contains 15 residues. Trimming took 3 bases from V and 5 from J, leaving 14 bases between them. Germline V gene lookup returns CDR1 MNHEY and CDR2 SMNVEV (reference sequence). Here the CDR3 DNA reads TGTGCCAGCAGTTTGGGGGGTATCTTCGATCAGCCCCAGCATTTT. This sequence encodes CASSLGGIFDQPQHF.

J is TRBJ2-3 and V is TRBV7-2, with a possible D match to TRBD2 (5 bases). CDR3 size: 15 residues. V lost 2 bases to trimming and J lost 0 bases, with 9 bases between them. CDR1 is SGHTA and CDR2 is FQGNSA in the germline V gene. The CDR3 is CASSLNGDSTDTQYF. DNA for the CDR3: TGTGCCAGCAGCTTAAACGGGGATAGCACAGATACGCAGTATTTT.

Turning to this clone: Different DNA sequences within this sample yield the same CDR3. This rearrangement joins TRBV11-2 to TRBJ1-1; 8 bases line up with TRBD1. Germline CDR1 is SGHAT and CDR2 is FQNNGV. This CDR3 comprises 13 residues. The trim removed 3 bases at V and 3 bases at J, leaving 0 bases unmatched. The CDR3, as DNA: TGTGCCAGCAGCTTGGACAGGGACACTGAAGCTTTCTTT. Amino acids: CASSLDRDTEAFF.

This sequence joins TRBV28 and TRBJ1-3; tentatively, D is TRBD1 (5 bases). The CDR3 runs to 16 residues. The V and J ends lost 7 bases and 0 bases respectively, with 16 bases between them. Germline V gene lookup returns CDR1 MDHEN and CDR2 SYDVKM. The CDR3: CASTGPRVGSGNTIYF. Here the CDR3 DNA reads TGTGCCAGCACCGGACCCAGGGTCGGCTCTGGAAACACCATATATTTT. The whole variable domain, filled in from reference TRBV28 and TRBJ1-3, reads DVKVTQSSRYLVKRTGEKVFLECVQDMDHENMFWYRQDPGLGLRLIYFSYDVKMKEKGDIPEGYSVSREKKERFSLILESASTNQTSMYLCASTGPRVGSGNTIYFGEGSWLTVV.

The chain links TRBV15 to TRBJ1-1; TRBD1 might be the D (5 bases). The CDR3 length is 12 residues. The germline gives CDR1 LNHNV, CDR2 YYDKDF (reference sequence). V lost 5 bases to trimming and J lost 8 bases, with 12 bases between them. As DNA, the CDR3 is TGTGCCACCAGCCACAGGAGGGAAGAAGCTTTCTTT. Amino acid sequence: CATSHRREEAFF. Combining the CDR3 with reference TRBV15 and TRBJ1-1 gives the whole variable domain DAMVIQNPRYQVTQFGKPVTLSCSQTLNHNVMYWYQQKSSQAPKLLFHYYDKDFNNEADTPDNFQSRRPNTSFCFLDIRSPGLGDTAMYLCATSHRREEAFFGQGTRLTVV.

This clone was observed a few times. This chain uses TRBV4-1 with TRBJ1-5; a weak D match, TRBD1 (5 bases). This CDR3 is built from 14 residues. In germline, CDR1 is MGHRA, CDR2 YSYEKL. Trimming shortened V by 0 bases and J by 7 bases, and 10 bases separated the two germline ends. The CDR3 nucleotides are TGCGCCAGCAGCCAAGAGCTTCGGGGGCAGCCCCAGCATTTT. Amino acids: CASSQELRGQPQHF.

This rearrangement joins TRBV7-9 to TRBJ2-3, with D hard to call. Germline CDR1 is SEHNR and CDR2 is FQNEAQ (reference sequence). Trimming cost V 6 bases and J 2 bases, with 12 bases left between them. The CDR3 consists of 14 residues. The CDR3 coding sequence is TGTGCCAGCAGACAAAGCGTATACACAGATACGCAGTATTTT. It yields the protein CASRQSVYTDTQYF.

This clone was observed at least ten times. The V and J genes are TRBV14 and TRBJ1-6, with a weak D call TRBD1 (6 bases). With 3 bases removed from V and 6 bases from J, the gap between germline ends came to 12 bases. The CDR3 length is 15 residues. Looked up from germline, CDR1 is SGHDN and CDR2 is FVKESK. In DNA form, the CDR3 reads TGTGCCAGCAGCCAGCAGGGGCTTGGTAATTCACCCCTCCACTTT. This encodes CASSQQGLGNSPLHF.

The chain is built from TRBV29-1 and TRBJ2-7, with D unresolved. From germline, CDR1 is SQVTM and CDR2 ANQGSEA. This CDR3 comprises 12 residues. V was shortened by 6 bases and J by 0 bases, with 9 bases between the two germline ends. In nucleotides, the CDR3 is TGCAGCGTCGCCCTTAGCTCCTACGAGCAGTACTTC. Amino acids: CSVALSSYEQYF.

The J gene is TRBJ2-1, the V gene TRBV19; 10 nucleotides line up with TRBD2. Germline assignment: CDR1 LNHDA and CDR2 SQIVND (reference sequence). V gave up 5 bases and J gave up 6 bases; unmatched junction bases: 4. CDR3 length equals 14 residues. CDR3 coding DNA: TGTGCCAGTAGTTTAGCGGGGGGAAGCAATGAGCAGTTCTTC. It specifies CASSLAGGSNEQFF.

CDR3 coding DNA: TGTGCCAGCAGTTTCCCACACATGAACACTGAAGCTTTCTTT. Its translation is CASSFPHMNTEAFF. The chain links TRBV28 to TRBJ1-1; D unresolved. Germline CDR1 reads MDHEN; CDR2 reads SYDVKM. V lost 3 bases and J 0 bases, leaving 8 bases between the germline ends. This CDR3 region has 14 residues.

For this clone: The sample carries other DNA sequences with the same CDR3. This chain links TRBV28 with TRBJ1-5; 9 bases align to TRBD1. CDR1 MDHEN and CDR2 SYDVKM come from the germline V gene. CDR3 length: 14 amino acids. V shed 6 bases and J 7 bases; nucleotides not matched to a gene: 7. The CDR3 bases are TGTGCCAGCAGCTGGGGACAGGGCCGGCAGCCCCAGCATTTT. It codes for CASSWGQGRQPQHF.

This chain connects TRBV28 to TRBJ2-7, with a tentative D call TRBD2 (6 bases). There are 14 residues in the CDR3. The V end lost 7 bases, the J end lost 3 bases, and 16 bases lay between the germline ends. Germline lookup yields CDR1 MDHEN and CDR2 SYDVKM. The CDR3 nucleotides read TGTGCCAGCAACGCCCCCGGGACTTACTACGAGCAGTACTTC. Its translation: CASNAPGTYYEQYF.

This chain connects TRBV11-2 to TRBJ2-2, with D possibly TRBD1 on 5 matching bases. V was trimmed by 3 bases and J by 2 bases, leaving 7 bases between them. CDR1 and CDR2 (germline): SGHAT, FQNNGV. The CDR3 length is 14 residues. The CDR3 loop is CASSFQGNTGELFF. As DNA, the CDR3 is TGTGCCAGCAGCTTTCAGGGAAACACCGGGGAGCTGTTTTTT.

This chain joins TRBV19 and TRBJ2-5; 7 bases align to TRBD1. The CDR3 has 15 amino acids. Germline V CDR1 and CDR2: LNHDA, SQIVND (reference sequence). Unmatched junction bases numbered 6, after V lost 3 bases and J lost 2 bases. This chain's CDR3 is CASSMKGRGQETQYF. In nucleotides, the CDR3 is TGTGCCAGTAGTATGAAAGGCAGGGGGCAAGAGACCCAGTACTTC.

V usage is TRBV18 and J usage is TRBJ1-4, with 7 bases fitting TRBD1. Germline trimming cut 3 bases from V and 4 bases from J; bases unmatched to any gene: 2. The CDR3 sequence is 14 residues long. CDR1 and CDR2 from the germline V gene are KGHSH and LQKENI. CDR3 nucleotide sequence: TGTGCCAGCTCACCGCAGGGGGGTAATGAAAAACTGTTTTTT. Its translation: CASSPQGGNEKLFF.

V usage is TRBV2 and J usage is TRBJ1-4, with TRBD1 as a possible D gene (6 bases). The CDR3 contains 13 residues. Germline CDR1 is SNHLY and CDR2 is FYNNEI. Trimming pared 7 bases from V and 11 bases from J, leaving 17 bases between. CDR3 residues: CASNPTGFEKLFF. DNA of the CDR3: TGTGCCAGCAACCCGACAGGCTTTGAGAAACTGTTTTTT.

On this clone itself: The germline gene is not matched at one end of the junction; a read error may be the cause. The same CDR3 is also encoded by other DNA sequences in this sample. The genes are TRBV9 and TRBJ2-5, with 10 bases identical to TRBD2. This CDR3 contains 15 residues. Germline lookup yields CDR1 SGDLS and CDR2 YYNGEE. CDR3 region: CASSGPPAGGSTQYF. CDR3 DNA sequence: TGTGCTAGCAGCGGACCCCCAGCGGGGGGGTCGACCCAGTACTTC.

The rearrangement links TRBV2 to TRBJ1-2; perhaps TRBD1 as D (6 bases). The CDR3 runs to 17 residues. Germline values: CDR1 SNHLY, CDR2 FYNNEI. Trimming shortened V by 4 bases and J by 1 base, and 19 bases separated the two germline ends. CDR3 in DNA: TGTGCCAGCAGTGGTTACTGGGACACCACAAATAACTATGGCTACACCTTC. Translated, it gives CASSGYWDTTNNYGYTF.